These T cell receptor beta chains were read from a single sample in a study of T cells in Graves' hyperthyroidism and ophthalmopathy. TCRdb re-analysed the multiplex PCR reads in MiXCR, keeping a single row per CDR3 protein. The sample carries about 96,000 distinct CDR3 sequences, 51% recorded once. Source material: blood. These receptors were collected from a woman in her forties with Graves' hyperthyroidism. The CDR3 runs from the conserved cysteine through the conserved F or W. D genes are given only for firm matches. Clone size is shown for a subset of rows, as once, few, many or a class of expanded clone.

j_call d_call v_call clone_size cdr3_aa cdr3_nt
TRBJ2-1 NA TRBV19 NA CASSLGRWRALNEQFF TGTGCCAGTAGTTTAGGAAGATGGAGGGCCCTTAATGAGCAGTTCTTC
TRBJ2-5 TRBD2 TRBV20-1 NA CSARDDSAGVETQYF TGCAGTGCTAGAGATGACTCGGCGGGAGTGGAGACCCAGTACTTC
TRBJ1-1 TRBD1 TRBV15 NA CATSTRGQGAEAFF TGTGCCACCAGCACCCGAGGACAGGGTGCTGAAGCTTTCTTT
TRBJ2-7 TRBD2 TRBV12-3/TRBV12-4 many CASGFSGRRSYEQYF TGTGCCAGCGGTTTTAGCGGGAGAAGATCCTACGAGCAGTACTTC
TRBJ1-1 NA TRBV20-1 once CSVGGGRGWAFF TGCAGTGTCGGGGGGGGGAGGGGTTGGGCTTTCTTT
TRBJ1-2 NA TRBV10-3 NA CAISDVAGGTGYTF TGTGCCATCAGTGACGTAGCGGGAGGGACCGGCTACACCTTC
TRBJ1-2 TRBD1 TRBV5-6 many CASSAAGGKGYTF TGTGCCAGCAGCGCGGCAGGGGGCAAGGGCTACACCTTC
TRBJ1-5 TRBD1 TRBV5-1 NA CASSFGQGYSNQPQHF TGCGCCAGCAGCTTCGGACAGGGATATAGCAATCAGCCCCAGCATTTT
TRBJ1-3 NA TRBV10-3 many CAISDQASGNTIYF TGTGCCATCAGTGACCAGGCTTCTGGAAACACCATATATTTT
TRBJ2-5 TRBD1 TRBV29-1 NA CSVETGVNQPQYF TGCAGCGTGGAGACAGGGGTAAATCAGCCCCAGTACTTC
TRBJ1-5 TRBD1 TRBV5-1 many CASTLDRGNQPQHF TGCGCCAGCACCTTGGACAGGGGGAATCAGCCCCAGCATTTT
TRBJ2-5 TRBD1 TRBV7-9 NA CASSMTATGAETQYF TGTGCCAGCAGCATGACAGCGACAGGGGCAGAGACCCAGTACTTC
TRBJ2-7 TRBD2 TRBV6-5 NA CASSYWSGRGQEQYF TGTGCCAGCAGTTACTGGAGCGGGAGGGGACAGGAGCAGTACTTC
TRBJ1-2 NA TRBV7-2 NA CASSLEGTGFGYGYTF TGTGCCAGCAGCTTAGAGGGGACGGGCTTCGGCTATGGCTACACCTTC
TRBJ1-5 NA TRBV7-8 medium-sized CASSLELGLGQPQHF TGTGCCAGCAGCTTAGAGTTAGGGCTTGGTCAGCCCCAGCATTTT
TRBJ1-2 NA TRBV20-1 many CSAARQANYGYTF TGCAGTGCTGCTCGACAGGCAAACTATGGCTACACCTTC
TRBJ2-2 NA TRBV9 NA CASSSRGDANTGELFF TGTGCCAGCAGTTCTAGGGGGGACGCGAACACCGGGGAGCTGTTTTTT
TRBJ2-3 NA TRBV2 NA CASSARGVAKDTQYF TGTGCCAGCAGTGCCCGTGGGGTAGCCAAAGATACGCAGTATTTT
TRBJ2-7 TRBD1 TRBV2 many CASRPRGTDQPYEQYF TGTGCCAGCAGACCCAGGGGGACAGACCAACCCTACGAGCAGTACTTC
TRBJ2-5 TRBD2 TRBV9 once CASSQGSLAGGETQYF TGTGCCAGCAGCCAAGGGAGCCTAGCGGGAGGAGAGACCCAGTACTTC
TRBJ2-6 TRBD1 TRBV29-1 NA CSFTGAANVLTF TGCAGCTTTACAGGGGCGGCCAACGTCCTGACTTTC
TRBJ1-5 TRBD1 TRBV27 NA CASSFLDRLNQPQHF TGTGCCAGCAGTTTCCTGGACAGGTTGAATCAGCCCCAGCATTTT
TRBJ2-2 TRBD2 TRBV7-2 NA CASSRWTSGRATGELFF TGTGCCAGCAGCCGTTGGACTAGCGGGAGGGCCACCGGGGAGCTGTTTTTT
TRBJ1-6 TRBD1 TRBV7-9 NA CASSYGQGTPLHF TGTGCCAGCAGCTATGGACAGGGGACACCCCTCCACTTT
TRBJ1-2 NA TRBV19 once CASSRTRVFYGYTF TGTGCCAGTAGTCGGACACGGGTCTTCTATGGCTACACCTTC
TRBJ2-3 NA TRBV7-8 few CASSQGTSWDTQYF TGTGCCAGCAGCCAAGGCACTAGTTGGGATACGCAGTATTTT
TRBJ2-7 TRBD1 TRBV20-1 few CSARNPDRRRNEQYF TGCAGTGCTAGAAACCCGGACAGGAGGCGGAACGAGCAGTACTTC
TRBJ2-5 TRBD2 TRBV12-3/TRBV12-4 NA CASRLSSGRADTQDQYF TGTGCCAGCAGACTTTCTAGCGGGAGAGCAGATACGCAGGACCAGTACTTC
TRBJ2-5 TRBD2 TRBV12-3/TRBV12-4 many CASTTTSGRETQYF TGTGCCAGCACCACGACTAGCGGGAGGGAGACCCAGTACTTC
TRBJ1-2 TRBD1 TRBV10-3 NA CAIQTGGAMLGYTF TGTGCCATTCAAACAGGGGGCGCAATGCTTGGCTACACCTTC
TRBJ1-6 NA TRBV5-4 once CASGLGGYSPLHF TGTGCCAGCGGTCTGGGGGGATATTCGCCCCTCCACTTT
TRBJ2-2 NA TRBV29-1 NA CSVEAGPGELFF TGCAGCGTTGAGGCGGGGCCCGGGGAGCTGTTTTTT
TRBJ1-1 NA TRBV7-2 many CASSQGGGAEAFF TGCGCCAGCAGCCAAGGGGGGGGGGCTGAAGCTTTCTTT
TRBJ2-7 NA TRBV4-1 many CASSQGPAGSGGYEQYF TGCGCCAGCAGCCAAGGGCCAGCTGGGTCAGGAGGCTACGAGCAGTACTTC
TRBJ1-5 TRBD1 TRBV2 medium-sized CASIRGPGQPQHF TGTGCCAGCATTAGGGGGCCAGGTCAGCCCCAGCATTTT
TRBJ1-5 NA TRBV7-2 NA CASSLGSTANGYKPQHF TGTGCCAGCAGCTTGGGTTCGACGGCGAACGGCTATAAGCCCCAGCATTTT
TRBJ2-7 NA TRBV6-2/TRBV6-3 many CASSYKLLEQYF TGTGCCAGCAGTTACAAGCTCCTCGAGCAGTACTTC
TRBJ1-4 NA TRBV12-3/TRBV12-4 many CASTLTGGLGKLFF TGTGCCAGCACCCTAACGGGGGGTTTGGGAAAACTGTTTTTT
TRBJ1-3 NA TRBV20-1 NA CSARAKPGVPYGYTIYF TGCAGTGCTAGAGCAAAACCAGGGGTCCCGTATGGCTACACCATATATTTT
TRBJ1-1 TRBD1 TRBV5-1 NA CASSPGQGAGRNTEAFF TGCGCCAGCAGCCCAGGACAGGGGGCAGGGCGAAACACTGAAGCTTTCTTT
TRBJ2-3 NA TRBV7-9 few CASSLTGTTDTQYF TGTGCCAGCTCCTTAACGGGGACCACAGATACGCAGTATTTT
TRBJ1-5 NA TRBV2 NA CASSFYICSGTTIGRNQPQHF NA
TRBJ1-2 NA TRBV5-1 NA CASSSGTDGGYTF TGCGCCAGCAGCTCGGGGACGGATGGGGGCTACACCTTC
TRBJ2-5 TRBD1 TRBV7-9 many CASSSNKLGTAQETQYF TGTGCCAGCAGCTCAAATAAACTCGGGACAGCCCAAGAGACCCAGTACTTC
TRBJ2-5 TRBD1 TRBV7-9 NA CASSLGDRVAQTQYF TGTGCCAGCAGCTTAGGGGACAGGGTGGCACAGACCCAGTACTTC
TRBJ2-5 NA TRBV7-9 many CASSFTTETQYF TGTGCCAGCAGCTTCACCACAGAGACCCAGTACTTC
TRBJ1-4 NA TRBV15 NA CATSRAGRAGEKLPF TGTGCCACCAGCAGAGCGGGCAGGGCAGGAGAAAAACTGCCTTTT
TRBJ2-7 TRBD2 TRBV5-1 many CASSFGGASSYEQYF TGCGCCAGCAGCTTCGGGGGGGCCAGCTCCTACGAGCAGTACTTC
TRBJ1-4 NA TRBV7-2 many CASSAIGGRKEKLFF TGTGCCAGCAGCGCAATCGGGGGGCGAAAGGAAAAACTGTTTTTT
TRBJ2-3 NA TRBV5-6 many CASSSTAGHTDTQYF TGTGCCAGCAGCTCCACCGCGGGTCACACAGATACGCAGTATTTT
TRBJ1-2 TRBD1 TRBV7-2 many CASSSKEQGDGYTF TGTGCCAGCAGCTCCAAGGAGCAGGGGGATGGCTACACCTTC